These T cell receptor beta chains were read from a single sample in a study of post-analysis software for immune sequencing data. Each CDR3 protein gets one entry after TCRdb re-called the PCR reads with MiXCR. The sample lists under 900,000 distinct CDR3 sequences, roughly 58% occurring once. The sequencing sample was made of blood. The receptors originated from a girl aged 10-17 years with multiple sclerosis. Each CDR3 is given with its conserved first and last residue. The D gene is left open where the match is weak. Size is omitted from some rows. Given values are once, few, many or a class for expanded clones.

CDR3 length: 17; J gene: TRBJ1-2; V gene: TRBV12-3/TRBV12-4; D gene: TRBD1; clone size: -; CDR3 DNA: TGTGCCAGCAGGCCAGACAGGGAGGGCGCGAGGAGCTATGGCTACACCTTC; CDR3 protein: CASRPDREGARSYGYTF
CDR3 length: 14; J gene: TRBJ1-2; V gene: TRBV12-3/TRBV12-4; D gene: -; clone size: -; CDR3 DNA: TGTGCCAGCAGTTCCCGGGTCCTTAACTATGGCTACACCTTC; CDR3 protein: CASSSRVLNYGYTF
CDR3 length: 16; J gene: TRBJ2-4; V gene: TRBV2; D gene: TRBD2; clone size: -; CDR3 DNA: TGTGCCAGCAGTGAAAGGTTAGCGGGAGCCCTGGGGGAGCAGTACTTC; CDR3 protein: CASSERLAGALGEQYF
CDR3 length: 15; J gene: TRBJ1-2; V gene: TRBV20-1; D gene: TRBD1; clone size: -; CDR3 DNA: TGCAGTGCTAGCCCTACGGCAGGGGGAGGTTCGGGCTACACCTTC; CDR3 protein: CSASPTAGGGSGYTF
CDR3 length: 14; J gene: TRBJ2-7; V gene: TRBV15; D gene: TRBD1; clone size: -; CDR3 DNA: TGTGCCACCAGCAGAGGCGACAGGGGATCCGGGCAGTACTTC; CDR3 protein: CATSRGDRGSGQYF
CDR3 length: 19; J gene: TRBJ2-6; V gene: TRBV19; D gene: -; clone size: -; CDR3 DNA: TGTGCCTCCTTAGACCAGGACACATCCCCTCTCTCTGGGGCCAACGTCCTGACTTTC; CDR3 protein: CASLDQDTSPLSGANVLTF
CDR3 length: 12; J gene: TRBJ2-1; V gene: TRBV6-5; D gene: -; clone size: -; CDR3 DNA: TGTGCCAGCAGTTACCTGGGGTCTGAGCAGTTCTTC; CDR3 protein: CASSYLGSEQFF
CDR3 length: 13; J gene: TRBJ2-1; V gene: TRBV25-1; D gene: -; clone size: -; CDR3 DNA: TGTGCCACCAAAGTCGGGACCTACAATGAGCAGTTCTTC; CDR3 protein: CATKVGTYNEQFF
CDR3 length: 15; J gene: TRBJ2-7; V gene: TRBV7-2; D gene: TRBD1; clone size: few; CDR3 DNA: TGTGCCAGCAGCTCAGCACAGGGGGCAGGCTACGAGCAGTACTTC; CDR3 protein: CASSSAQGAGYEQYF
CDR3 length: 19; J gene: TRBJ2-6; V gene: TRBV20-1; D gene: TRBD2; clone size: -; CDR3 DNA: TGCAGTGCTAGAGATCGTCAAGCGGGAGGATACTCTGGGGCCAACGTCCTGACTTTC; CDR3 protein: CSARDRQAGGYSGANVLTF
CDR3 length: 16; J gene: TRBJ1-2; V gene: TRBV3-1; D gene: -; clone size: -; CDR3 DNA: TGTGCCAGCAGCCAAGGATCCGGCTGGGAAGACTATGGCTACACCTTC; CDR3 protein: CASSQGSGWEDYGYTF
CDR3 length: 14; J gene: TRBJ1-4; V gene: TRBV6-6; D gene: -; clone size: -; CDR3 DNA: TGTGCCAGCAGTTACGGCCTCAGACAGGCGGAACTGTTTTTT; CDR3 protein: CASSYGLRQAELFF
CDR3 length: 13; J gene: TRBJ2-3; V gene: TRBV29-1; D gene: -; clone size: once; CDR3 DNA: TGCAGCGTGAAGGGCCAATACACAGATACGCAGTATTTT; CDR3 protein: CSVKGQYTDTQYF
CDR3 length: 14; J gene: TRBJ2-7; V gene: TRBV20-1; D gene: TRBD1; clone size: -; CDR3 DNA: TGCAGTGCTCCCCGGACAGGAAGGAACTACGAGCAGTACTTC; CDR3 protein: CSAPRTGRNYEQYF
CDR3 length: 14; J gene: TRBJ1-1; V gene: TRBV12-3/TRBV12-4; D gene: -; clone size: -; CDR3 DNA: TGTGCCAGCAGTGAAGAAATCATGAACACTGAAGCTTTCTTT; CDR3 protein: CASSEEIMNTEAFF
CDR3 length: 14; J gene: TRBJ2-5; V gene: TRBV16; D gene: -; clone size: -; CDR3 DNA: TGTGCCAGCAGCCAATACCTGGGGAGGGAGACCCAGTACTTC; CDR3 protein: CASSQYLGRETQYF
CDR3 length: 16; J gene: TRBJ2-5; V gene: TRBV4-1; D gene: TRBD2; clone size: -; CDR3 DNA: TGCGCCAGCAGCCACGTGGAGCGGGGTGTCCAAGAGACCCAGTACTTC; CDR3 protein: CASSHVERGVQETQYF
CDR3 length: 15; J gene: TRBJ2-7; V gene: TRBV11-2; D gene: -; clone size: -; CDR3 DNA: TGTGCCAGCAGCGCGACAGTCATAGGGTCCTACGAGCAGTACTTC; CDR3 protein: CASSATVIGSYEQYF
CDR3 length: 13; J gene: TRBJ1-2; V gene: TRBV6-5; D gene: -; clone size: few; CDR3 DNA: TGTGCCAGCAGCTACTCGAAGGGATTAGGCTACACCTTC; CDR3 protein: CASSYSKGLGYTF
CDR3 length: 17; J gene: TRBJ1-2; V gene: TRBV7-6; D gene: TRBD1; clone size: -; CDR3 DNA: TGTGCCAGCAGCTGGGGACAGGGTCCCGGAGCTAACTATGGCTACACCTTC; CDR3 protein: CASSWGQGPGANYGYTF
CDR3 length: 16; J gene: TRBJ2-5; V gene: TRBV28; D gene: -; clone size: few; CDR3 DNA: TGTGCCAGCAGTTTAAAAAATTGGGACCTCCAAGAGACCCAGTACTTC; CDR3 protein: CASSLKNWDLQETQYF
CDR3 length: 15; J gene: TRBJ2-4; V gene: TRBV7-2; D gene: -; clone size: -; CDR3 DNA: TGTGCCAGCAGCTTGAAAGAACAGTCAAAAAACATTCAGTACTTC; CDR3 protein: CASSLKEQSKNIQYF
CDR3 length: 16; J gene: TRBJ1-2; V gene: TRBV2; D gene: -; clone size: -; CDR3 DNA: TGTGCCAGCAGTGAGATGGGACTGACTCCTAACTATGGCTACACCTTC; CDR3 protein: CASSEMGLTPNYGYTF
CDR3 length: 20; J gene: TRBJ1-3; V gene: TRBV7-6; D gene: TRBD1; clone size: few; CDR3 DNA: TGTGCCAGCAGCTTACAGCGGACAGGGGGTGGATCAATCTCTGGAAACACCATATATTTT; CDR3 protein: CASSLQRTGGGSISGNTIYF
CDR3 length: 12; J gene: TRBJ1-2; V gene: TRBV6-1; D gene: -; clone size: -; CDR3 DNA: TGTGCCAGCGATAGAGCCGAGGGTGGCTACACCTTC; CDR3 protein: CASDRAEGGYTF
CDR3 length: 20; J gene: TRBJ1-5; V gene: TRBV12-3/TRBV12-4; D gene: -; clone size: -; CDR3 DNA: TGTGCCAGCAGTAATGACCGTGGGACACCTAAATGGGTTAGCAATCAGCCCCAGCATTTT; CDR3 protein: CASSNDRGTPKWVSNQPQHF
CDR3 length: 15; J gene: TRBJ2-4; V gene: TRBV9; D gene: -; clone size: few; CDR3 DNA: TGTGCCAGCAGCGTAGGGGCTGAGGCGAAAAACATTCAGTACTTC; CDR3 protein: CASSVGAEAKNIQYF
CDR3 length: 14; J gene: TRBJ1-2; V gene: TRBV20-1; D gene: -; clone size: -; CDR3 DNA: TGCAGTGCTAGAGATCAATTCGAGAGGAGGGGCTACACCTTC; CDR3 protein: CSARDQFERRGYTF
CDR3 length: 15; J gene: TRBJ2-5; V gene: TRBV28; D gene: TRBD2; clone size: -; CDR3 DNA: TGTGCCAGCAGTACACTAGCGGGGGGTGTAGAGACCCAGTACTTC; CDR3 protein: CASSTLAGGVETQYF
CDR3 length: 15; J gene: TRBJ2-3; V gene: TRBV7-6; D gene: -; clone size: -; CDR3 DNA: TGTGCCAGCAGCTTATCAGGGGAATCCACAGATACGCAGTATTTT; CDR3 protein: CASSLSGESTDTQYF
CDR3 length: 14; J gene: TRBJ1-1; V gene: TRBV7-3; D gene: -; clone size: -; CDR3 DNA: TGTGCCAGCAGCTTAAATGTCGGGGCCACTGAAGCTTTCTTT; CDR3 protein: CASSLNVGATEAFF
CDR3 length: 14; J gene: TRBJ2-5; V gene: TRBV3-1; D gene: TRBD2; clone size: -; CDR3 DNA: TGTGCCAGCAGGGAAACTAGCGGGGGGGAGACCCAGTACTTC; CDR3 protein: CASRETSGGETQYF
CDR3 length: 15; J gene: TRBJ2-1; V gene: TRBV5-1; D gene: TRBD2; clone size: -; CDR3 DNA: TGCGCCAGCAGCCCGGGACTAGCACCAAACAATGAGCAGTTCTTC; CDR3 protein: CASSPGLAPNNEQFF
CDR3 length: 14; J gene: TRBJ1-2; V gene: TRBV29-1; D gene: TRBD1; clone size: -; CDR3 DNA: TGCAGCGTTGAGAGACAGGGTATCTACTATGGCTACACCTTC; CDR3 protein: CSVERQGIYYGYTF
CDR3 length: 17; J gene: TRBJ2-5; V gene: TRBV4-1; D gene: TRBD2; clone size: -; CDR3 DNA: TGCGCCAGCAGCCAAGGCGGGGGTCTAGCGGATTCCTACGGGCAGTACTTC; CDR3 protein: CASSQGGGLADSYGQYF
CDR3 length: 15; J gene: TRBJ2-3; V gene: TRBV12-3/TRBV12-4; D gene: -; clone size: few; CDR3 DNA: TGTGCCAGCAGTTTAAGTACCTTCTACACAGATACGCAGTATTTT; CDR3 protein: CASSLSTFYTDTQYF
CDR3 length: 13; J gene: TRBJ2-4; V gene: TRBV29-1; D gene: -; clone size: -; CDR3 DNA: TGCAGCGGGGCCCTCCGGGACAACTCAGAGCAGTACTTC; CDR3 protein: CSGALRDNSEQYF
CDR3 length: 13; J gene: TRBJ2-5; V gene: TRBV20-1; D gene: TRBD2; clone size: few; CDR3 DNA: TGCAGTGCTAGAAGGCTAGCGGGAGCTGAGCAGTACTTC; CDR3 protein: CSARRLAGAEQYF
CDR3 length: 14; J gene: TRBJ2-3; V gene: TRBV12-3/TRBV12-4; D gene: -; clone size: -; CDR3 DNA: TGTGCCAGCAGTTTATTCCCGTTGGCAGATACGCAGTATTTT; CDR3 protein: CASSLFPLADTQYF
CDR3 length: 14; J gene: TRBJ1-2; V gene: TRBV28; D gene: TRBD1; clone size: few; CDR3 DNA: TGTGCCAGCAGTTTAAGTGGACAGGGAAGAGGCTACACCTTC; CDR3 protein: CASSLSGQGRGYTF
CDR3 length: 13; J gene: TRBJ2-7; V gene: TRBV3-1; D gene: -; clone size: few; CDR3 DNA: TGTGCCAGCGAGGATACGGCCTCCTACGAGCAGTACTTC; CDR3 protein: CASEDTASYEQYF
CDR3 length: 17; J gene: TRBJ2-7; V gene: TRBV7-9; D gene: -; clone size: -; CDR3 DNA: TGTGCCAGCAGCTCACATTCAGGGAGAGGGGGTCCCTACGAGCAGTACTTC; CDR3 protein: CASSSHSGRGGPYEQYF
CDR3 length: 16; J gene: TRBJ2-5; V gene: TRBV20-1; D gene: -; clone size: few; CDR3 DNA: TGCAGTGCTAGGGACGCGGGGGCGGGAGTACAAGAGACCCAGTACTTC; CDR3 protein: CSARDAGAGVQETQYF
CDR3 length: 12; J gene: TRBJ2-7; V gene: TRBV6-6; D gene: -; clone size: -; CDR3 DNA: TGTGCCAGCAGTAAGGGGTTTGACGAGCAGTACTTC; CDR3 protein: CASSKGFDEQYF
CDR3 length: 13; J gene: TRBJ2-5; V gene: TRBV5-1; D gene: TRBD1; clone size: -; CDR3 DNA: TGCGCCAGCAGCTGGACAGGGGAACAGACCCAGTACTTC; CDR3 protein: CASSWTGEQTQYF
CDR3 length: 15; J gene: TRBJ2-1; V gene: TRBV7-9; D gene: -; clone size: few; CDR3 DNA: TGTGCCAGCAGCCCGCCCGCAGTCCCCTACAATGAGCAGTTCTTC; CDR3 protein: CASSPPAVPYNEQFF
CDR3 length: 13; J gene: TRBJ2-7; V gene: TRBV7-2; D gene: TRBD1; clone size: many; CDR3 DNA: TGTGCCAGCAGTTCCCGGGACAGCTACGAGCAGTACTTC; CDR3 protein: CASSSRDSYEQYF
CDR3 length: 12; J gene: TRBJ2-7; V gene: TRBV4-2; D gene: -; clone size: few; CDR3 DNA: TGTGCCAGCAGCAGGACCCCCTACGAGCAGTACTTC; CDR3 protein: CASSRTPYEQYF
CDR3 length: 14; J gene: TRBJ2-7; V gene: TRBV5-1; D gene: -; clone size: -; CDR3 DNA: TGCGCCAGCAGAACTGTCGTTACTGCCTACGAGCAGTACTTC; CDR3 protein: CASRTVVTAYEQYF
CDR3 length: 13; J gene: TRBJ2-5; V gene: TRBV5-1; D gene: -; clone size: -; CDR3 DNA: TGCGCCAGCAGATTAGAGGGCCAAGAGACCCAGTACTTC; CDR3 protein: CASRLEGQETQYF
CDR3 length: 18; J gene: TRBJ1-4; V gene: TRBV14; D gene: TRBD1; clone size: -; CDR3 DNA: TGTGCCAGCAGCCAAGAACTATCTGGACAGGGGCGAAATGAAAAACTGTTTTTT; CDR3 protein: CASSQELSGQGRNEKLFF
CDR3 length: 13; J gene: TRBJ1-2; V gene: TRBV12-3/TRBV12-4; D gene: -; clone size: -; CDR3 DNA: TGTGCCAGCAGTTCCGCAGGGATCTATGGCTACACCTTC; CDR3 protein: CASSSAGIYGYTF
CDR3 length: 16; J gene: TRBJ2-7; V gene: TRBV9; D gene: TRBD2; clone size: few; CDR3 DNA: TGTGCCAGCAGACTACCAGTAGCGGGGGCCTCTGACGAGCAGTACTTC; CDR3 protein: CASRLPVAGASDEQYF